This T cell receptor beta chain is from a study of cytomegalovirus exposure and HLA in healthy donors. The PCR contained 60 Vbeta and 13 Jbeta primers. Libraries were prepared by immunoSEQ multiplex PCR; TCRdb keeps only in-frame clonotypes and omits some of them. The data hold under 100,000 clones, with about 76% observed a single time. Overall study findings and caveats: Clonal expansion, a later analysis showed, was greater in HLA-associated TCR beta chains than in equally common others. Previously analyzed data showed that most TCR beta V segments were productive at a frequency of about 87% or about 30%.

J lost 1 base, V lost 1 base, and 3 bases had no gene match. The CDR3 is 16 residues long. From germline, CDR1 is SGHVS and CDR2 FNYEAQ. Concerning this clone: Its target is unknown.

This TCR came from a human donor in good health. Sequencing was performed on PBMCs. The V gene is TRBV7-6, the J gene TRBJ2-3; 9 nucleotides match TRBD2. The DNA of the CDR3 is TGTGCCAGCAGCTTAGGAGCTAGCGGGGGCACAGATACGCAGTATTTT. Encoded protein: CASSLGASGGTDTQYF. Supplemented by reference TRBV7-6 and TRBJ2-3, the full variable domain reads GAGVSQSPRYKVTKRGQDVALRCDPISGHVSLYWYRQALGQGPEFLTYFNYEAQQDKSGLPNDRFSAERPEGSISTLTIQRTEQRDSAMYRCASSLGASGGTDTQYFGPGTRLTVL.